These T cell receptor beta chains were read from a single sample in a study of T-cell reconstitution after alpha-beta-depleted transplantation in children. A single record per CDR3 protein comes from TCRdb applying MiXCR to the PCR reads. The sample yields about 540,000 distinct CDR3 sequences, roughly 18% seen once. This specimen was PBMCs from the stem cell graft donor, taken from the stem cell graft. These receptors all come from a human donor who donated a stem cell graft to a child with acute lymphoblastic leukemia. Each CDR3 is given with its conserved first and last residue. A D gene is named only where the DNA matches it firmly. Clone size is stated in some rows and not others, as once, few, many or a class when expanded.

j_call,v_call,d_call,clone_size,cdr3_aa,cdr3_nt
TRBJ2-1,TRBV9,TRBD2,few,CASSGGLAGVHEQFF,TGTGCCAGCAGTGGGGGACTAGCGGGAGTCCATGAGCAGTTCTTC
TRBJ2-2,TRBV20-1,TRBD2,few,CSAFPSGRAPGELFF,TGCAGTGCTTTCCCTAGCGGGAGGGCCCCCGGGGAGCTGTTTTTT
TRBJ2-7,TRBV29-1,TRBD1,few,CSVVGQGDYEQYF,TGCAGCGTTGTGGGGCAGGGGGATTACGAGCAGTACTTC
TRBJ2-7,TRBV29-1,.,.,CSVDRGSYEQYF,TGCAGCGTTGACAGGGGTTCCTACGAGCAGTACTTC
TRBJ2-5,TRBV9,TRBD2,.,CASSVGGLGETQYF,TGTGCCAGCAGCGTAGGGGGACTAGGAGAGACCCAGTACTTC
TRBJ1-2,TRBV9,.,.,CASTDGGLRNGYTF,TGTGCCAGCACCGACGGTGGTTTAAGAAATGGCTACACCTTC
TRBJ1-5,TRBV6-5,.,many,CASSSTRAGGGQPQHF,TGTGCCAGCAGTTCCACCCGGGCGGGGGGCGGTCAGCCCCAGCATTTT
TRBJ2-6,TRBV29-1,.,few,CSVRTGKGNSGANVLTF,TGCAGCGTCCGAACAGGGAAGGGGAACTCTGGGGCCAACGTCCTGACTTTC
TRBJ2-7,TRBV12-3/TRBV12-4,.,few,CASSLAGGINEQYF,TGTGCCAGCAGTTTAGCGGGAGGAATCAACGAGCAGTACTTC
TRBJ2-3,TRBV9,.,.,CASSVEGSVFSTDTQYF,TGTGCCAGCAGCGTAGAAGGCTCGGTATTTAGCACAGATACGCAGTATTTT
TRBJ1-5,TRBV19,.,.,CASSIYHDSNQPQHF,TGTGCCAGTAGTATCTATCACGATAGCAATCAGCCCCAGCATTTT
TRBJ2-3,TRBV5-1,TRBD2,.,CASSLRLAGEADTQYF,TGCGCCAGCAGCCTTCGACTAGCGGGAGAGGCAGATACGCAGTATTTT
TRBJ2-3,TRBV20-1,TRBD2,.,CSARHVAGLRTDTQYF,TGCAGTGCTAGGCATGTAGCGGGACTACGCACAGATACGCAGTATTTT
TRBJ2-7,TRBV7-8,TRBD2,few,CASSSSGGVSEQYF,TGTGCCAGCAGCTCTTCGGGGGGGGTGAGCGAGCAGTACTTC
TRBJ2-7,TRBV4-1,TRBD2,few,CASSPQRGLAVEQYF,TGCGCCAGCAGCCCCCAGAGGGGACTAGCAGTCGAGCAGTACTTC
TRBJ1-5,TRBV5-1,TRBD1,.,CASSFGDRGNQPQHF,TGCGCCAGCAGCTTTGGGGACAGGGGCAATCAGCCCCAGCATTTT
TRBJ1-2,TRBV10-2,TRBD1,many,CASRLTGNYGYTF,TGCGCCAGCAGGTTGACAGGGAACTATGGCTACACCTTC
TRBJ1-2,TRBV9,TRBD1,few,CASSPGTGTDGYTF,TGTGCCAGCAGCCCCGGGACAGGGACGGATGGCTACACCTTC
TRBJ1-2,TRBV29-1,.,.,CSVVPTDGGYTF,TGCAGCGTTGTACCGACCGACGGGGGCTACACCTTC
TRBJ2-2,TRBV5-1,.,few,CASSLTGSPGELFF,TGCGCCAGCAGCTTGACGGGATCGCCCGGGGAGCTGTTTTTT
TRBJ2-3,TRBV12-3/TRBV12-4,.,few,CASSKGWGTDTQYF,TGTGCCAGCAGTAAGGGATGGGGCACAGATACGCAGTATTTT
TRBJ1-1,TRBV6-5,.,.,CASSLGDRRAFF,TGTGCCAGCAGTTTAGGGGATAGGAGGGCTTTCTTT
TRBJ1-6,TRBV20-1,.,.,CSARARVPGQFNSPLHF,TGCAGTGCTAGAGCGAGGGTCCCGGGACAATTTAATTCACCCCTCCACTTT
TRBJ1-2,TRBV11-2,.,few,CASSYRAGTYGYTF,TGTGCCAGCAGCTATAGGGCAGGAACCTATGGCTACACCTTC
TRBJ2-3,TRBV20-1,TRBD2,.,CSARKLAGGPDTQYF,TGCAGTGCTAGAAAGCTAGCGGGAGGGCCAGATACGCAGTATTTT
TRBJ2-2,TRBV29-1,.,few,CSVILKDRTTGELFF,TGCAGCGTGATACTGAAGGACCGAACCACCGGGGAGCTGTTTTTT
TRBJ2-2,TRBV7-9,.,.,CASSLEIRIAGELFF,TGTGCCAGCAGCTTAGAGATTCGGATCGCCGGGGAGCTGTTTTTT
TRBJ1-1,TRBV10-1,.,few,CASSESRVTEAFF,TGCGCCAGCAGTGAGTCTCGGGTCACTGAAGCTTTCTTT
TRBJ2-5,TRBV12-3/TRBV12-4,.,few,CASSEEAVYETQYF,TGTGCCAGCAGTGAAGAAGCGGTATATGAAACCCAGTACTTC
TRBJ2-2,TRBV29-1,.,few,CSVVGSAGELFF,TGCAGCGTTGTCGGATCGGCCGGGGAGCTGTTTTTT
TRBJ2-7,TRBV27,TRBD2,.,CASSPHLIAGKALGYEQYF,TGTGCCAGCAGTCCCCACCTAATAGCGGGAAAGGCTCTTGGCTACGAGCAGTACTTC
TRBJ2-7,TRBV6-2/TRBV6-3,.,few,CASSYSIYEQYF,TGTGCCAGCAGTTACTCGATCTACGAGCAGTACTTC
TRBJ2-7,TRBV6-6,.,few,CASSQGRPYEQYF,TGTGCCAGCAGCCAGGGGAGACCCTACGAGCAGTACTTC
TRBJ2-5,TRBV10-2,TRBD2,.,CASSEGLAGSQETQYF,TGCGCCAGCAGTGAAGGACTAGCGGGATCCCAAGAGACCCAGTACTTC
TRBJ2-5,TRBV7-8,.,.,CASRGGSRETQYF,TGTGCCAGCAGGGGAGGCAGCCGAGAGACCCAGTACTTC
TRBJ2-7,TRBV9,.,few,CASSVDGSRTEQYF,TGTGCCAGCAGCGTAGATGGATCGCGTACCGAGCAGTACTTC
TRBJ2-7,TRBV12-3/TRBV12-4,.,few,CASRGLGYEQYF,TGTGCCAGCAGGGGGCTTGGGTACGAGCAGTACTTC
TRBJ2-3,TRBV7-9,.,few,CASSPSNRALRDTQYF,TGTGCCAGCAGCCCTAGCAACCGGGCCCTGAGGGATACGCAGTATTTT
TRBJ2-5,TRBV6-1,TRBD1,few,CASSHPTGTQETQYF,TGTGCCAGCAGCCACCCGACAGGGACCCAAGAGACCCAGTACTTC
TRBJ1-2,TRBV3-1,TRBD1,.,CASSQDITGGGYGYTF,TGTGCCAGCAGCCAAGACATAACAGGGGGAGGCTATGGCTACACCTTC
TRBJ2-3,TRBV12-3/TRBV12-4,.,.,CASSLERFQAGTDTQYF,TGTGCCAGCAGTTTAGAAAGGTTTCAGGCGGGCACAGATACGCAGTATTTT
TRBJ2-1,TRBV29-1,.,.,CSVLTPAGEFF,TGCAGCGTTTTAACCCCGGCAGGGGAGTTCTTC
TRBJ1-5,TRBV12-3/TRBV12-4,TRBD1,few,CASSLESGQGAWSNQPQHF,TGTGCCAGCAGTTTAGAGTCCGGACAGGGGGCATGGAGCAATCAGCCCCAGCATTTT
TRBJ1-1,TRBV7-8,.,few,CASSFIQSNTEAFF,TGTGCCAGCAGCTTTATACAGTCGAACACTGAAGCTTTCTTT
TRBJ2-7,TRBV6-1,.,.,CASSQGGPPSYYEQYF,TGTGCCAGCAGTCAGGGGGGGCCCCCTTCCTACTACGAGCAGTACTTC
TRBJ1-5,TRBV5-6,.,.,CASSLAATGLMVQPQHF,TGTGCCAGCAGCTTGGCCGCAACAGGGTTGATGGTTCAGCCCCAGCATTTT
TRBJ2-5,TRBV10-3,.,.,CAISSKETQYF,TGTGCCATCAGCTCAAAAGAGACCCAGTACTTC
TRBJ2-7,TRBV3-1,.,few,CASSQDPFGYEQYF,TGTGCCAGCAGCCAAGACCCCTTCGGCTACGAGCAGTACTTC
TRBJ2-1,TRBV4-1,.,.,CASSQPLNEQFF,TGCGCCAGCAGCCAGCCGCTCAATGAGCAGTTCTTC
TRBJ2-5,TRBV12-3/TRBV12-4,TRBD2,few,CASSPPGGRETQYF,TGTGCCAGCAGTCCCCCGGGCGGGAGGGAGACCCAGTACTTC
TRBJ1-3,TRBV27,.,.,CASSMGPGNTIYF,TGTGCCAGCAGTATGGGACCTGGAAACACCATATATTTT
TRBJ2-5,TRBV10-3,TRBD2,few,CAISDPDYGGETQYF,TGTGCCATCAGTGACCCGGACTACGGGGGGGAGACCCAGTACTTC